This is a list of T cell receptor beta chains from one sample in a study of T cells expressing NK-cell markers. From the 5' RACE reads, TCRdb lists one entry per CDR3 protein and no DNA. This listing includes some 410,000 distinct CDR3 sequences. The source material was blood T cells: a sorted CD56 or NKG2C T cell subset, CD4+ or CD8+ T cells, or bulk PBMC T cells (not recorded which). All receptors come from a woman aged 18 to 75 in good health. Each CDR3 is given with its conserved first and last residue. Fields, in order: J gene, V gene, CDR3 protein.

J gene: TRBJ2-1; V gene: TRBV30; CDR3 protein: CAWSVPRSSYNEQFF
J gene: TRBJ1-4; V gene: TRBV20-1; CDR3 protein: CSAREKEKLFF
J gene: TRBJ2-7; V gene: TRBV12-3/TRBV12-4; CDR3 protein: CASSLMWYEQYF
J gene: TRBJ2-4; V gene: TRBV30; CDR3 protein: CAWRGDSGIQYF
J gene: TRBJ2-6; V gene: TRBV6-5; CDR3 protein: CASRLRRGANVLTF
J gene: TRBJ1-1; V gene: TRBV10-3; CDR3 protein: CAIRGEKNTEAFF
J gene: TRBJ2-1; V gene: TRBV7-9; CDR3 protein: CASSMRTSGSGYEQFF
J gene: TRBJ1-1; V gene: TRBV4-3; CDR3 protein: CASSSLWATEAFF
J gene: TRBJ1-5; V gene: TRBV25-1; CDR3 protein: CASSQGQYSNQPQHF
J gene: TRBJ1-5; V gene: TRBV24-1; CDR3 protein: CATSDRTVSQPQHF
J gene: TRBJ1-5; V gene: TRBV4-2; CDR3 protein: CASSQGGTQPQHF